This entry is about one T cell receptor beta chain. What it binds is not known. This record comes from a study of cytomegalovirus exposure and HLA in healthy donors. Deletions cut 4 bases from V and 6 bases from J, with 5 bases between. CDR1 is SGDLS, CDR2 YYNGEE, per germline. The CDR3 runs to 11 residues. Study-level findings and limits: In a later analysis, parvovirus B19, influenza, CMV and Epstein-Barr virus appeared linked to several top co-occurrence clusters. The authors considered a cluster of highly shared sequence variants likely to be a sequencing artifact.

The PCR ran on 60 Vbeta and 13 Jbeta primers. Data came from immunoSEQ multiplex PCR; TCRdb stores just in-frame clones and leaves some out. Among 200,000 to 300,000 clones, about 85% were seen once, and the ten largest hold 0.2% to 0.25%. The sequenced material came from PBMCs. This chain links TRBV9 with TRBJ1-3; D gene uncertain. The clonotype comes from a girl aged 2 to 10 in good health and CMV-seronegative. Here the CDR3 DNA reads TGTGCCAGCAGCACTCTAAACACCATATATTTT. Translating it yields CASSTLNTIYF.